One TCR beta chain is described in this entry. Its antigen is unknown. No per-base quality is available; no much larger clone lies one base away. The data were obtained in a study of blood T cell repertoires in COVID-19 (dated by TCRdb to the early 2020s). A note on the overall study: Samples covering the acute and convalescent phases of COVID-19 were provided by collaborators in the United States, Italy and Spain. The material from the prospective study consisted of cDNA or gDNA derived from T cells, B-cell-depleted T cells, or PBMCs. The dataset comprised deeply sampled blood TCRbeta repertoires from subjects exposed to, actively infected with, or recovered from COVID-19. The repertoires were released in a freely available public database meant as a resource for research on the immune response to SARS-CoV-2. Samples came from the ongoing ImmuneRACE study (first 160 participants) plus 1,254 subjects from 6 global collaborators. A de-identified subject ID, COVID-19 status, age in years and sex were almost always included in the sample metadata. Where HLA class I and class II types were available, the types were taken from metadata supplied by the sample provider, not from assay-based typing. The paper as a whole reports these results and caveats: The quantity of clinical and demographic metadata differed by source and by participant and was supplied without curation.

Each collaborating institution followed its own protocols to collect whole blood in K2EDTA tubes. For TCRbeta analysis, collaborators shipped samples in one of three forms: frozen whole blood, isolated PBMCs, or DNA extracted from either of those sample types. TCRbeta CDR3 regions were amplified from genomic DNA by means of the immunoSEQ Assay, a bias-controlled multiplex PCR. The study's own analysis went as follows. The number of nucleated cells in each sample was estimated by amplification of reference gene primers within the assay. To quantify the absolute abundance of each unique TCRbeta CDR3 rearrangement, sequence reads were collapsed and filtered. For each sample, productive Simpson clonality was calculated as the square root of Simpson's diversity index over productive rearrangements. The table was pulled from immuneACCESS by TCRdb, which kept in-frame rearrangements only. Such tables lose some clones; where checked, under half of the loss comes from unresolved V genes, and the rest has no known cause. The V and J calls and clone size were taken over from that table, and D and trimming were inferred from the DNA. A total of approximately 50,000 clones appear in this sample, around 86% of them only once. Jointly, the top ten make up roughly 2.9% of the sample.

CDR3 length: 16 amino acids, cysteine to phenylalanine. Of the read, only the CDR3 DNA is kept; its 48 bases are in frame from base 1. Looking up the germline V gene yields CDR1 ENHRY and CDR2 SYGVKD. V loses 2 bases of germline sequence and J loses 5 bases, and the interval between the two ends is 13 bases. This chain is built from TRBV10-3 and TRBJ1-6, with the D gene not clear enough to name. Sample: peripheral blood. The receptor comes from a woman older than 75 with acute or convalescent COVID-19. The DNA sequence is given as TGTGCCATCAGTGAGCGAAATTCGGTGGATAATTCACCCCTCCACTTT. Its translation reads: CAISERNSVDNSPLHF.